These 17 T cell receptor beta chains were sequenced from one sample in a study of blood T cell repertoires in COVID-19. TCRdb's table, derived via immunoSEQ multiplex PCR, lists solely in-frame clones and lacks some. The sample lists fewer than 350,000 clones; around 90% were seen once. Sequenced: PBMCs or T cells enriched from blood (not recorded which). All receptors come from a man aged 60-69 years who had recovered from COVID-19.

V gene TRBV28 combines with J gene TRBJ1-2, with D unclear. Germline V gene lookup returns CDR1 MDHEN and CDR2 SYDVKM. Trimming shortened V by 6 bases and J by 1 base, and 12 bases separated the two germline ends. The CDR3 runs to 14 residues. The CDR3 spells CASRSHTVNYGYTF. The CDR3, as DNA: TGTGCCAGCAGATCCCACACAGTTAACTATGGCTACACCTTC.

The chain carries TRBV29-1 and TRBJ1-1, with TRBD1 as a possible D gene (5 bases). Trimming shortened V by 3 bases and J by 4 bases, and 15 bases separated the two germline ends. Germline V gene sequence: CDR1 SQVTM, CDR2 ANQGSEA. The CDR3 contains 14 residues. The CDR3 sequence: CSVDPPGGPTEAFF. CDR3 nucleotides: TGCAGCGTTGACCCGCCGGGGGGTCCCACTGAAGCTTTCTTT.

The chain carries TRBV14 and TRBJ2-1; 9 bases match TRBD2. With V trimmed by 1 base and J by 4 bases, 5 bases remained unmatched. The CDR3 runs 16 residues. CDR1 and CDR2 (germline): SGHDN, FVKESK. CDR3 amino acids: CASSQVGLAGYNEQFF. CDR3 nucleotides: TGTGCCAGCAGCCAAGTAGGCCTAGCGGGGTACAATGAGCAGTTCTTC.

The V call is TRBV6-4, the J call TRBJ2-1; 9 positions match TRBD1. The ends lost 0 bases at V and 2 bases at J; junction bases unmatched: 5. The CDR3 is made up of 17 amino acids. Germline lookup yields CDR1 MRHNA and CDR2 SNTAGT. CDR3 in amino acids: CASSDSPGQGPYNEQFF. CDR3 DNA sequence: TGTGCCAGCAGTGACTCGCCGGGACAGGGTCCCTACAATGAGCAGTTCTTC.

The chain uses TRBV18 and TRBJ2-3, with D possibly TRBD2 on 6 matching bases. Between the trimmed V and J ends, which lost 3 bases and 2 bases, there was a span of 15 bases. The germline V gene has CDR1 KGHSH and CDR2 LQKENI. This CDR3 is built from 16 residues. The CDR3 here is CASSPPGRRSTDTQYF. The CDR3 DNA reads as TGTGCCAGCTCACCCCCGGGGAGGAGATCCACAGATACGCAGTATTTT.

The chain employs TRBV4-2 and TRBJ2-1, with unresolved D. The germline CDR1 and CDR2 sequences are LGHNA and YNFKEQ. V lost 2 bases and J 2 bases, leaving 4 bases between the germline ends. This CDR3 is 13 amino acids long. CDR3 in DNA: TGTGCCAGCAGCCAAACTACCTACAATGAGCAGTTCTTC. This gives the protein CASSQTTYNEQFF.

This clone was found once. J is TRBJ2-5 and V is TRBV19, with unresolved D. V was cut by 1 base and J by 2 bases, with 5 bases left in between. The germline CDR1 and CDR2 sequences are LNHDA and SQIVND (reference sequence). The CDR3 length is 13 residues. The CDR3 reads CASSIALQETQYF. CDR3 coding DNA: TGTGCCAGTAGTATAGCGTTACAAGAGACCCAGTACTTC. Full variable domain (outside the CDR3, taken from reference TRBV19 and TRBJ2-5): DGGITQSPKYLFRKEGQNVTLSCEQNLNHDAMYWYRQDPGQGLRLIYYSQIVNDFQKGDIAEGYSVSREKKESFPLTVTSAQKNPTAFYLCASSIALQETQYFGPGTRLLVL.

The table lists this clone with a count of one. V gene TRBV5-6 combines with J gene TRBJ2-1, with 7 bases matching TRBD1. CDR1 is SGHDT, CDR2 YYEEEE, per germline. This CDR3 comprises 16 residues. Trimming took 0 bases from V and 7 from J; bases not matched to a gene: 10. The CDR3, as DNA: TGTGCCAGCAGCTTGGTGAGCAGAGAGGGACAGAATGAGCAGTTCTTC. The encoded protein is CASSLVSREGQNEQFF.

The chain combines TRBV24-1 with TRBJ2-1; 12 nucleotides align to TRBD2. This CDR3 contains 20 residues. J gave up 0 bases and V 2 bases, and 10 bases lay outside the gene matches. CDR1 KGHDR and CDR2 SFDVKD come from the germline V gene. CDR3 sequence: CATSDSGTSGLESSYNEQFF. CDR3 bases: TGTGCCACCAGTGATTCGGGGACTAGCGGGCTAGAGAGCTCCTACAATGAGCAGTTCTTC.

This chain uses TRBV18 with TRBJ2-2; D unclear. The CDR3 is 15 amino acids. Per the germline V gene, CDR1 is KGHSH and CDR2 is LQKENI. Trimming shortened V by 5 bases and J by 3 bases, and 13 bases separated the two germline ends. CDR3: CASSSKTVDTGELFF. CDR3 nucleotide sequence: TGTGCCAGCTCATCCAAGACTGTAGACACCGGGGAGCTGTTTTTT.

This clone was seen more than once but under ten times. This rearrangement joins TRBV6-5 to TRBJ2-7; D possibly corresponds to TRBD2 (5 bases). CDR1 is MNHEY and CDR2 is SVGAGI in the germline V gene. V was cut by 10 bases and J by 6 bases, with 22 bases left in between. The CDR3 length is 14 residues. For the CDR3, the DNA is TGTGCCACCGAGGTCTGGCGAGGGTCACTCGAGCAGTACTTC. Protein sequence: CATEVWRGSLEQYF.

Regarding this clone: Other DNA sequences in the sample encode the same CDR3. This sequence joins TRBV18 and TRBJ1-5, with 10 bases fitting TRBD1. Germline V gene sequence: CDR1 KGHSH, CDR2 LQKENI. The CDR3 runs 14 residues. After removal of 3 bases from V and 7 bases from J, the junction contained 3 bases not matched to a gene. CDR3 DNA sequence: TGTGCCAGCTCACCGGGACAGGGGTCACAGCCCCAGCATTTT. This sequence encodes CASSPGQGSQPQHF.

The chain employs TRBV9 and TRBJ2-1; 7 positions match TRBD1. The V gene end was trimmed by 0 bases and the J gene end by 4 bases; junction bases not matched to a gene: 4. Germline V gives CDR1 SGDLS, CDR2 YYNGEE. The CDR3 spans 15 residues. The CDR3 DNA reads as TGTGCCAGCAGCGTAGACAGGGGCGCGTACAATGAGCAGTTCTTC. It yields the protein CASSVDRGAYNEQFF.

The V and J genes are TRBV27 and TRBJ1-5; 9 bases are a match to TRBD1. V was pared by 3 bases and J by 9 bases, with 15 bases of the junction left unmatched. The CDR3 is made up of 17 amino acids. The germline V gene encodes CDR1 MNHEY and CDR2 SMNVEV (reference sequence). CDR3 DNA sequence: TGTGCCAGCAGTTTGATGGGGGCCGGGACAGGGAGTCCGCCCCAGCATTTT. Translated: CASSLMGAGTGSPPQHF.

The rearrangement uses TRBV12-3 or TRBV12-4 and TRBJ1-4; D is uncertain. V was cut by 3 bases and J by 8 bases, with 10 bases left in between. CDR3 length: 13 amino acids. CDR3 loop: CASSFPHQEKLFF. The DNA of the CDR3 is TGTGCCAGCAGTTTTCCCCATCAAGAAAAACTGTTTTTT.

The rearrangement links TRBV3-1 (or the pseudogene TRBV3-2) to TRBJ1-6; D is possibly TRBD1 (5 bases). The CDR3 totals 18 residues. Trimming cost V 4 bases and J 4 bases, with 20 bases left between them. Germline assignment: CDR1 LGHDT and CDR2 YNNKEL (reference sequence). In nucleotides, the CDR3 is TGTGCCAGCAGCCGAGACCCGCGTCTGGGGGGGTATAATTCACCCCTCCACTTT. It codes for CASSRDPRLGGYNSPLHF.

The chain employs TRBV20-1 and TRBJ2-1; D gene ambiguous. The CDR3 has 11 residues. The V end was cut by 0 bases, the J end by 12 bases, with 9 bases between. The germline CDR1 and CDR2 sequences are DFQATT and SNEGSKA (reference sequence). In DNA, the CDR3 is TGCAGTGCTAGAGATGTCGCAGGGCAGTTCTTC. It specifies CSARDVAGQFF.